This TCR beta chain was retrieved from a study of vaccination and CD4 T cells after COVID-19. Study-level background: The study collected post-vaccine samples a median roughly 75 days after dose two, with a range of 14 to 241.

Sequencing of the DNA from cultured CD4+ T cells was carried out with the Oncomine TCR Beta short-read assay. TCRdb reprocessed the PCR reads via MiXCR and lists one record per CDR3 protein. The data contain about 25,000 distinct CDR3 sequences, roughly 49% of them singletons. V was shortened by 4 bases and J by 7 bases, with 6 bases between the two germline ends. This CDR3 has 11 amino acids. Germline loops: CDR1 LNHNV, CDR2 YYDKDF (reference sequence). Treatment reported: approximately nine-day PBMC culture with coronavirus spike peptide pools or control peptides (ViraFEST assay). This clonotype was detected a few times. What it binds is unknown.

The genes are TRBV15 and TRBJ2-3; D is unresolved. Source material: CD4+ T cells from blood, cultured in vitro. The receptor comes from a human donor who had recovered from COVID-19. The CDR3 protein is CATSTTNTQYF. The CDR3 coding sequence is TGTGCCACCAGCACTACTAATACGCAGTATTTT.